This T cell receptor (beta chain) was obtained from a study of blood T cell repertoires in COVID-19. Study-wide background: Sites in the United States, Italy and Spain provided acute and convalescent COVID-19 samples. Nucleic acid was either cDNA or gDNA, and it came from T cells, B-cell-depleted T cells, or PBMCs.

Produced via immunoSEQ multiplex PCR; TCRdb's table is partial and in-frame only. The sample records roughly 120,000 clones, approximately 90% being singletons. The CDR3 is 13 residues long. The germline V gene encodes CDR1 LNHNV and CDR2 YYDKDF (reference sequence). The V gene end was trimmed by 5 bases and the J gene end by 5 bases; junction bases not matched to a gene: 3. The V and J genes are TRBV15 and TRBJ2-5; 9 nucleotides agree with TRBD2. Sequenced material: peripheral blood. This sequence was found in a human donor with active COVID-19. The donor label of this sample is uncertain. The CDR3 sequence: CATSDSGGETQYF. CDR3 in DNA: TGTGCCACCAGCGACAGCGGGGGGGAGACCCAGTACTTC.